Here is one TCR beta chain with its context. This CDR3 has 17 amino acids. Trimming removed 3 bases from V and 0 bases from J, with 15 bases in between. CDR1 is LNHDA, CDR2 SQIVND, per germline (reference sequence). Assay: immunoSEQ multiplex PCR; the TCRdb copy retains only in-frame clones and omits some. The data show more than 85,000 clones, about nine tenths seen once. Time point specified: cycle 4 day 1 (C4D1), after 6 weeks of nivolumab. Brentuximab vedotin exposure varied among the patients, all of whom had relapsed after autologous stem cell transplantation. The data stem from a study of PD-1 blockade in classical Hodgkin lymphoma.

This specimen was peripheral blood mononuclear cells (PBMCs), taken before the fourth cycle of nivolumab. This clonotype was obtained from a human donor with classical Hodgkin lymphoma. This chain links TRBV19 with TRBJ2-1; D is perhaps TRBD2 (5 bases). The CDR3 nucleotides read TGTGCCAGTAGTATGCCCCTCCTAGGGAGCTCCTACAATGAGCAGTTCTTC. Translated, it gives CASSMPLLGSSYNEQFF.